This T cell receptor beta chain emerged from a study of blood T cell repertoires in COVID-19. Whole-study context: Material from acute and convalescent COVID-19 was sourced from the United States, Italy and Spain.

Germline values: CDR1 GTSNPN, CDR2 SVGIG (reference sequence). The CDR3 is made up of 14 amino acids. Trimming at V came to 5 bases and at J to 2 bases, leaving 7 bases not matched to a gene. Profiled with immunoSEQ multiplex PCR; TCRdb holds only in-frame clones, not every one. Here the sample spans 100,000 to 150,000 clones, about 80% being singletons. The sequenced sample consisted of peripheral blood. This receptor was identified in a man in his 60s with acute or convalescent COVID-19. The rearrangement links TRBV30 to TRBJ1-2; 8 nucleotides line up with TRBD1. The DNA for the CDR3 is TGTGCCTGGCGCCGGGACAGGAGAAACTATGGCTACACCTTC. Protein: CAWRRDRRNYGYTF.